This T cell receptor beta chain is from a study of beta chain features in type 1 diabetes. CD4+ cells of the naive, central memory, regulatory and stem cell-like memory types were sorted via CD45RO/CCR7/CD25/CD127/CD95/CD27. Every isolated RNA sample was fully reverse transcribed, so sequencing captured expressed TCRB transcripts. Measured with immunoSEQ multiplex PCR; TCRdb has only the in-frame clones, and not every one. This table has 450,000 to 600,000 clones, around 28% appearing once. This clonotype was sampled from a man between 18 and 29 years old in good health. The specimen sequenced was naive CD4+ T cells from blood.

The CDR3 DNA sequence: TGTGCCAGCACCGGCCGCAACTATGGCTACACCTTC. Its protein product is CASTGRNYGYTF. The V gene is TRBV25-1, the J gene TRBJ1-2, with D unresolved. Germline V lookup: CDR1 MGHDK, CDR2 SYGVNS. Trimming shortened V by 7 bases and J by 2 bases, and 8 bases separated the two germline ends. There are 12 residues in the CDR3.